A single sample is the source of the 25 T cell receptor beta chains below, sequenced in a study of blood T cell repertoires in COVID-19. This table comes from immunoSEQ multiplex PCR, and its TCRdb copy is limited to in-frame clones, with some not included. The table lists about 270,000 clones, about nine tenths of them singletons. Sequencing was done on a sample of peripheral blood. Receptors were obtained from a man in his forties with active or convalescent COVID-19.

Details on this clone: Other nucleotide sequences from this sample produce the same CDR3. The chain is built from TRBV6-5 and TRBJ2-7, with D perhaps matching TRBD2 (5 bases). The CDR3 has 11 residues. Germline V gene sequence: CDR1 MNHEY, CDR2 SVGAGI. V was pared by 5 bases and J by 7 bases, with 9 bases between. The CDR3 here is CASSSRGEQYF. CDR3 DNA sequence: TGTGCCAGCAGTAGCCGCGGGGAGCAGTACTTC.

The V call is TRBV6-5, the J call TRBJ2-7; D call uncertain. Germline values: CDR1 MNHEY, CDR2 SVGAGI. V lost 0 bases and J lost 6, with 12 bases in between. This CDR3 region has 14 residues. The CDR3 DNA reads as TGTGCCAGCAGTTACTCGCGAGAGTTGCGCGAGCAGTACTTC. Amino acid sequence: CASSYSRELREQYF.

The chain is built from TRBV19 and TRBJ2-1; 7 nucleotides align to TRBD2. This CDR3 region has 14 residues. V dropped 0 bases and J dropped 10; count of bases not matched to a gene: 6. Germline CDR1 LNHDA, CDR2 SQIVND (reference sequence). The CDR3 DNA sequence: TGTGCCAGTAGTATAGATCTAGTGGGACTAGAGCAGTTCTTC. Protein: CASSIDLVGLEQFF.

Here the CDR3 reads CASSLAGKGNQPQHF. The CDR3 coding sequence is TGTGCCAGCAGTTTGGCAGGGAAGGGCAATCAGCCCCAGCATTTT. The rearrangement links TRBV28 to TRBJ1-5, with D maybe TRBD1 (5 bases). V was shortened by 3 bases and J by 2 bases, with 11 bases between the two germline ends. CDR1 is MDHEN, CDR2 SYDVKM, per germline. The CDR3 covers 15 residues. Full variable domain (missing parts from reference TRBV28 and TRBJ1-5): DVKVTQSSRYLVKRTGEKVFLECVQDMDHENMFWYRQDPGLGLRLIYFSYDVKMKEKGDIPEGYSVSREKKERFSLILESASTNQTSMYLCASSLAGKGNQPQHFGDGTRLSIL.

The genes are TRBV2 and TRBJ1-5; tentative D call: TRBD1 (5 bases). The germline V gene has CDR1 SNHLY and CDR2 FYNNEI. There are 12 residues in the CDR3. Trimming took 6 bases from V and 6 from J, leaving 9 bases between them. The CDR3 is CASRGQVQPQHF. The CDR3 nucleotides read TGTGCCAGCAGGGGGCAGGTTCAGCCCCAGCATTTT.

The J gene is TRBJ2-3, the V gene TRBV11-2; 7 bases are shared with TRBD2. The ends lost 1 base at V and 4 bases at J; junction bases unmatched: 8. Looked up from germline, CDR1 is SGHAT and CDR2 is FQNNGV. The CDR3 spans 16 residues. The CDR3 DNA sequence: TGTGCCAGCAGCTTAGGGGGGGGAGGGAGCTCAGATACGCAGTATTTT. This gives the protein CASSLGGGGSSDTQYF.

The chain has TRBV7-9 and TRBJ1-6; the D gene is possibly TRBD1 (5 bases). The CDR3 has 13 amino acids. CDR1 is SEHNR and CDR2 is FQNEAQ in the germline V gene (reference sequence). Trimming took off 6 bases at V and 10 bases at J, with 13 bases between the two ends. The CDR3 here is CASSFQGGSPLHF. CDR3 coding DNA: TGTGCCAGCAGTTTCCAGGGCGGCTCACCCCTCCACTTT.

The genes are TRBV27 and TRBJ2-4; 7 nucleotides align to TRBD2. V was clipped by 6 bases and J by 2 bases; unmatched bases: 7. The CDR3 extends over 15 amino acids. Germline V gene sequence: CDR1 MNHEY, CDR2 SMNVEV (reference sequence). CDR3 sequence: CASRGRENPKNIQYF. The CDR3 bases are TGTGCCAGCAGGGGGAGGGAGAATCCCAAAAACATTCAGTACTTC.

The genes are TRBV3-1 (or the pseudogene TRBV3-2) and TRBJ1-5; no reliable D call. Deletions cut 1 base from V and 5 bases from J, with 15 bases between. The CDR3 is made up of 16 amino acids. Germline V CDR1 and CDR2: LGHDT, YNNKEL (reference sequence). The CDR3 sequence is CASSQGIWAGDQPQHF. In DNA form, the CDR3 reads TGTGCCAGCAGCCAAGGAATTTGGGCCGGGGATCAGCCCCAGCATTTT.

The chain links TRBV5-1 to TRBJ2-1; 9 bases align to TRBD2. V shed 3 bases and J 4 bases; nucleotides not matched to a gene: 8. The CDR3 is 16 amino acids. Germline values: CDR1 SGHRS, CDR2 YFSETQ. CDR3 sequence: CASSSRGSGGYNEQFF. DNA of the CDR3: TGCGCCAGCAGCTCCCGGGGTAGCGGGGGTTACAATGAGCAGTTCTTC.

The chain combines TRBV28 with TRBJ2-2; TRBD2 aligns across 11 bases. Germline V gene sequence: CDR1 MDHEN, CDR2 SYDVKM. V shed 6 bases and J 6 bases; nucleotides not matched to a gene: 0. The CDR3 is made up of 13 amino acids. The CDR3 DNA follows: TGTGCCAGCAGACTAGCGGGGGCCGGGGAGCTGTTTTTT. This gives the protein CASRLAGAGELFF.

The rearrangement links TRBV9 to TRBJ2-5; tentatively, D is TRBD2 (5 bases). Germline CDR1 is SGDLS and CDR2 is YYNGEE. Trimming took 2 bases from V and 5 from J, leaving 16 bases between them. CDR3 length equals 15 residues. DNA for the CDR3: TGTGCCAGCAGCGTCTCCCCTATGACGGGGGAGACCCAGTACTTC. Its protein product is CASSVSPMTGETQYF.

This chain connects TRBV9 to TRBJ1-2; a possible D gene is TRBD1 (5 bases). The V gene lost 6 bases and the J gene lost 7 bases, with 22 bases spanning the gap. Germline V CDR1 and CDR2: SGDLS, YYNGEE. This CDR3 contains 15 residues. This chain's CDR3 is CASTLAITGVGGYTF. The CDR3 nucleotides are TGTGCCAGCACCCTGGCCATAACAGGCGTCGGTGGCTACACCTTC.

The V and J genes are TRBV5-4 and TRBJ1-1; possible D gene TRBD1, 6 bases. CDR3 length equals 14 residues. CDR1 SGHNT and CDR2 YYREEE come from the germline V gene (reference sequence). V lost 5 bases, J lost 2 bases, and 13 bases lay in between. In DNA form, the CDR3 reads TGTGCCAGCAGACCAGACAGGACTAACACTGAAGCTTTCTTT. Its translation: CASRPDRTNTEAFF.

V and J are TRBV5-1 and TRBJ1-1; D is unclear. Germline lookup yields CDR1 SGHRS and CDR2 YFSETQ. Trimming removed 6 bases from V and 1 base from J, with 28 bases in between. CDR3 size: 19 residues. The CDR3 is CASTVGERGGLGPNTEAFF. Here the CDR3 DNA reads TGCGCCAGCACGGTTGGAGAGCGGGGAGGGTTAGGACCGAACACTGAAGCTTTCTTT.

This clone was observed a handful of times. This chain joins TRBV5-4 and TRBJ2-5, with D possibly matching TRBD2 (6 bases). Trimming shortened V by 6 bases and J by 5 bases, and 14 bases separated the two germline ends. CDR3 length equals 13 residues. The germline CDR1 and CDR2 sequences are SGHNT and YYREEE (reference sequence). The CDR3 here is CASTPDRGETQYF. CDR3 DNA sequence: TGTGCCAGCACCCCTGATCGGGGGGAGACCCAGTACTTC.

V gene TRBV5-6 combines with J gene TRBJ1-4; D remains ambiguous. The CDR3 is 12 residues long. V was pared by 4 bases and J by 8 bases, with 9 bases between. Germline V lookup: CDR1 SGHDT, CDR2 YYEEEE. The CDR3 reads CASSLVREKLFF. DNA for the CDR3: TGTGCCAGCAGCCTCGTGAGGGAAAAACTGTTTTTT.

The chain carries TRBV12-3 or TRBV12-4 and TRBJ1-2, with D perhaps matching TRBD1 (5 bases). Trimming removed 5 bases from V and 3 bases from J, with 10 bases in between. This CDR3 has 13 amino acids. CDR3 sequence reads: CASSAGHDYGYTF. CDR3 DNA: TGTGCCAGCAGTGCCGGACATGACTATGGCTACACCTTC.

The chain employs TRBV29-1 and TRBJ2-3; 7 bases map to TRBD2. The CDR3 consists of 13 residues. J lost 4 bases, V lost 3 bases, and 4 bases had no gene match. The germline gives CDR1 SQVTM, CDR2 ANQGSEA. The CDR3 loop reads CSVDGLVPDTQYF. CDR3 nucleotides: TGCAGCGTTGACGGACTAGTCCCAGATACGCAGTATTTT.

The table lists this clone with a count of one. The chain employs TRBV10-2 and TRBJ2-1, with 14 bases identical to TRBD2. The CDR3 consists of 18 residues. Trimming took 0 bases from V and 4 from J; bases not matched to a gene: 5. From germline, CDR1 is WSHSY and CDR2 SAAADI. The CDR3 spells CASSESGTSGSLYNEQFF. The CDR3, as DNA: TGCGCCAGCAGTGAGTCGGGGACTAGCGGGAGCCTGTACAATGAGCAGTTCTTC.

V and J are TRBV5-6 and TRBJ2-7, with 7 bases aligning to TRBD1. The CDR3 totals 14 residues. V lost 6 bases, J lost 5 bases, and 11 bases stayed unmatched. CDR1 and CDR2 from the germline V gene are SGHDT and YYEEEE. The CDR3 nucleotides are TGTGCCAGCAACCCTTGGGGTGACAGGGACGAGCAGTACTTC. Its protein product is CASNPWGDRDEQYF.

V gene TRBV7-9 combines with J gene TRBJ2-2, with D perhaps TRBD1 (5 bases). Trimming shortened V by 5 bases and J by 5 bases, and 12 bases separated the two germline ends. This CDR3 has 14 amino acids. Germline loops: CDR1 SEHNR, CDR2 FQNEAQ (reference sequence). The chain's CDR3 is CASSQGGWTGELFF. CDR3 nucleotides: TGTGCCAGCAGCCAGGGCGGTTGGACCGGGGAGCTGTTTTTT.

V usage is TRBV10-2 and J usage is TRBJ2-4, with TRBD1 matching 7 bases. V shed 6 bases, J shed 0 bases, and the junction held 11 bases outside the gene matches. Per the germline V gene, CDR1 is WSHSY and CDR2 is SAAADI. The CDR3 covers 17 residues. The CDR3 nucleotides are TGCGCCAGCAGCGACGGGGACAGAATTCTAGCCAAAAACATTCAGTACTTC. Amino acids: CASSDGDRILAKNIQYF.

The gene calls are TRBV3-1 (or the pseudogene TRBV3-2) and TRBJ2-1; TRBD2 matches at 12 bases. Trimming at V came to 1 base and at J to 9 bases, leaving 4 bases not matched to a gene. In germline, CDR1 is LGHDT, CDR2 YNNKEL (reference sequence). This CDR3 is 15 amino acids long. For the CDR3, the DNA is TGTGCCAGCAGCCAAGCTAGCGGGGGGGCGGGTGAGCAGTTCTTC. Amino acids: CASSQASGGAGEQFF.

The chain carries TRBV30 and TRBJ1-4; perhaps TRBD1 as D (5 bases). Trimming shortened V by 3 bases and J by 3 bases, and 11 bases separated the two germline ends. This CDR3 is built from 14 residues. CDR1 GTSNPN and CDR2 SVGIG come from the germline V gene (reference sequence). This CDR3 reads CAWRAGRANEKLFF. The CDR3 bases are TGTGCCTGGAGGGCAGGGCGAGCTAATGAAAAACTGTTTTTT.